The 20 T cell receptor beta chains in this list originate from one sample, sequenced in a study of blood T cell repertoires in COVID-19. Here immunoSEQ multiplex PCR was the method, and the copy in TCRdb shows in-frame clones only, minus some. The sample contains a few hundred thousand clones, just over 85% of which appear only once. Material for sequencing was PBMCs or T cells enriched from blood (not recorded which). The source is a woman aged 45 to 65 with acute COVID-19.

V is TRBV7-2 and J is TRBJ1-5, with 9 bases fitting TRBD1. In germline, CDR1 is SGHTA, CDR2 FQGNSA. This CDR3 is built from 15 residues. V was clipped by 4 bases and J by 6 bases; unmatched bases: 7. The CDR3 sequence is CASSSHRQGGQPQHF. The DNA of the CDR3 is TGTGCCAGCAGCTCTCACAGACAGGGGGGTCAGCCCCAGCATTTT. Using reference TRBV7-2 and TRBJ1-5 for the parts outside the CDR3, the full variable domain is GAGVSQSPSNKVTEKGKDVELRCDPISGHTALYWYRQSLGQGLEFLIYFQGNSAPDKSGLPSDRFSAERTGGSVSTLTIQRTQQEDSAVYLCASSSHRQGGQPQHFGDGTRLSIL.

V gene TRBV2 combines with J gene TRBJ2-1; the match to TRBD2 covers 8 bases. The CDR3 sequence is 13 residues long. CDR1 is SNHLY and CDR2 is FYNNEI in the germline V gene. The V gene end was trimmed by 4 bases and the J gene end by 6 bases; junction bases not matched to a gene: 2. CDR3 in DNA: TGTGCCAGCAGTGGGGGACTAGGCAATGAGCAGTTCTTC. This encodes CASSGGLGNEQFF.

The chain combines TRBV4-3 with TRBJ1-3; possible D gene TRBD1, 6 bases. Trimming took 3 bases from V and 6 from J, leaving 15 bases between them. CDR1 LGHNA and CDR2 YSLEER come from the germline V gene. CDR3 length equals 15 residues. Here the CDR3 reads CASSHIGQRLNTIYF. CDR3 sequence (DNA): TGCGCCAGCAGCCATATTGGACAGCGTCTAAACACCATATATTTT.

V usage is TRBV6-5 and J usage is TRBJ2-7; 13 bases map to TRBD2. The CDR3 has 15 residues. Germline V gene data show CDR1 as MNHEY and CDR2 as SVGAGI. Trimming removed 6 bases from V and 2 bases from J; junction bases left unmatched: 4. In DNA form, the CDR3 reads TGTGCCAGCAGGGCACTAGCGGGAGGGCCCTACGAGCAGTACTTC. Amino acids: CASRALAGGPYEQYF.

V usage is TRBV11-3 and J usage is TRBJ2-3; 7 bases fit TRBD1. There are 15 residues in the CDR3. Per germline, CDR1 SGHNT and CDR2 YENEEA. With V trimmed by 1 base and J by 5 bases, 6 bases remained unmatched. The CDR3 DNA reads as TGTGCCAGCAGCTTAGCGGGGCCAGGGGGAGATACGCAGTATTTT. Translation: CASSLAGPGGDTQYF.

This clone was found a few times. The chain uses TRBV5-1 and TRBJ2-5, with D possibly TRBD2 on 5 matching bases. Germline loops: CDR1 SGHRS, CDR2 YFSETQ. Trimming shortened V by 2 bases and J by 3 bases, and 11 bases separated the two germline ends. This CDR3 contains 14 residues. Here the CDR3 reads CASSFLRGEETQYF. The DNA of the CDR3 is TGCGCCAGCAGCTTCCTTCGGGGAGAAGAGACCCAGTACTTC.

The chain joins TRBV28 to TRBJ2-1, with 10 bases identical to TRBD1. Germline V gene data show CDR1 as MDHEN and CDR2 as SYDVKM. V lost 3 bases to trimming and J lost 0 bases; unmatched junction nucleotides: 8. The CDR3 is 18 residues long. The CDR3 coding sequence is TGTGCCAGCAGTTTGGGAGGGACAGGGGTTACCTCCTACAATGAGCAGTTCTTC. This translates into CASSLGGTGVTSYNEQFF.

The V call is TRBV10-2, the J call TRBJ2-4, with D tentatively TRBD2 (5 bases). Germline V gene lookup returns CDR1 WSHSY and CDR2 SAAADI. V was pared by 6 bases and J by 7 bases, with 19 bases between. The CDR3 length is 15 residues. The CDR3 region is CASSARGFLVNIQYF. The DNA for the CDR3 is TGCGCCAGCAGCGCCCGGGGTTTCTTGGTGAACATTCAGTACTTC.

The gene calls are TRBV15 and TRBJ1-5; 7 bases map to TRBD1. Germline trimming cut 6 bases from V and 4 bases from J; bases unmatched to any gene: 3. The CDR3 runs 13 residues. The V gene's germline CDR1 is LNHNV and CDR2 YYDKDF (reference sequence). CDR3 sequence: CATRLQGNQPQHF. The CDR3 coding sequence is TGTGCCACCAGATTACAGGGGAATCAGCCCCAGCATTTT.

This clone was detected a few times. This sequence joins TRBV3-1 (or the pseudogene TRBV3-2) and TRBJ1-2; tentatively, D is TRBD1 (6 bases). There are 13 residues in the CDR3. V was pared by 4 bases and J by 8 bases, with 14 bases between. Germline V gene sequence: CDR1 LGHDT, CDR2 YNNKEL (reference sequence). This CDR3 reads CASSLLTQGGYTF. The CDR3 coding sequence is TGTGCCAGCAGCCTCTTGACCCAGGGGGGCTACACCTTC.

CDR3 amino acids: CASRVGRTSAPYTF. The CDR3 nucleotides read TGTGCCAGCAGAGTCGGCCGGACATCCGCCCCCTACACCTTC. V gene TRBV6-5 combines with J gene TRBJ1-2; weak D call: TRBD1 (5 bases). V was cut by 6 bases and J by 10 bases, with 21 bases left in between. Germline loops: CDR1 MNHEY, CDR2 SVGAGI. This CDR3 is built from 14 residues.

The chain has TRBV5-1 and TRBJ2-1, with a tentative D call TRBD2 (6 bases). The CDR3 contains 15 residues. The germline gives CDR1 SGHRS, CDR2 YFSETQ. The V end lost 4 bases, the J end lost 4 bases, and 15 bases lay between the germline ends. The CDR3 sequence: CASSPGSGLYNEQFF. The CDR3 region has the DNA TGCGCCAGCAGCCCCGGCAGCGGGCTTTACAATGAGCAGTTCTTC.

The V and J genes are TRBV28 and TRBJ2-5; 7 bases are shared with TRBD2. CDR1 is MDHEN and CDR2 is SYDVKM in the germline V gene. Trimming cost V 6 bases and J 2 bases; bases outside gene matches: 6. The CDR3 is 14 residues long. CDR3: CASSSRDYQETQYF. The DNA for the CDR3 is TGTGCCAGCAGCTCCAGGGACTATCAAGAGACCCAGTACTTC.

There are a few counts of this clone. This CDR3 is CAISESGRLNQPQHF. DNA for the CDR3: TGTGCCATCAGTGAGTCAGGCAGGCTCAATCAGCCCCAGCATTTT. This chain uses TRBV10-3 with TRBJ1-5, with no clear D. CDR1 ENHRY and CDR2 SYGVKD come from the germline V gene. This CDR3 has 15 amino acids. Trimming left V 0 bases short and J 3 bases short, with 9 bases between.

Here the CDR3 reads CASSKDRVSREGPYNEQFF. CDR3 DNA sequence: TGTGCCAGCAGCAAAGACAGGGTCTCGCGGGAGGGCCCCTACAATGAGCAGTTCTTC. The chain carries TRBV21-1 and TRBJ2-1; TRBD2, as called in the table, went unchecked against the DNA. TRBV21-1 constitutes a pseudogene. The CDR3 covers 19 residues.

The V gene is TRBV27, the J gene TRBJ1-2; 11 nucleotides agree with TRBD1. This CDR3 contains 15 residues. The junction had 2 bases not matched to a gene; V was cut back by 3 bases and J by 2 bases. From germline, CDR1 is MNHEY and CDR2 SMNVEV (reference sequence). CDR3 amino acids: CASSFGQGANYGYTF. For the CDR3, the DNA is TGTGCCAGCAGTTTCGGACAGGGGGCGAACTATGGCTACACCTTC.

The rearrangement links TRBV5-1 to TRBJ2-5; D not resolved. The length of the CDR3 is 14 residues. Between the trimmed V and J ends, which lost 2 bases and 5 bases, there was a span of 13 bases. Germline V CDR1 and CDR2: SGHRS, YFSETQ. Written as DNA, the CDR3 is TGCGCCAGCAGCTTCGACTCAGTCTTGGAGACCCAGTACTTC. The encoded protein is CASSFDSVLETQYF.

The V gene is TRBV5-4, the J gene TRBJ2-1; 14 bases are shared with TRBD2. CDR1 SGHNT and CDR2 YYREEE come from the germline V gene (reference sequence). This CDR3 contains 17 residues. Trimming removed 4 bases from V and 2 bases from J; junction bases left unmatched: 5. The CDR3 DNA reads TGTGCCAGCAGCCTAGGGACTAGCGGGGGACCCTACAATGAGCAGTTCTTC. Its translation: CASSLGTSGGPYNEQFF. Full variable domain (rest looked up from reference TRBV5-4 and TRBJ2-1): ETGVTQSPTHLIKTRGQQVTLRCSSQSGHNTVSWYQQALGQGPQFIFQYYREEENGRGNFPPRFSGLQFPNYSSELNVNALELDDSALYLCASSLGTSGGPYNEQFFGPGTRLTVL.

V usage is TRBV18 and J usage is TRBJ1-4; no definite D call. Germline lookup yields CDR1 KGHSH and CDR2 LQKENI. The V end was cut by 6 bases, the J end by 4 bases, with 15 bases between. This CDR3 has 15 residues. The CDR3 region is CASSESVQDNEKLFF. CDR3 bases: TGTGCCAGCTCCGAATCCGTCCAGGATAATGAAAAACTGTTTTTT.

This sequence joins TRBV28 and TRBJ2-5; TRBD1 aligns across 8 bases. Germline lookup yields CDR1 MDHEN and CDR2 SYDVKM. The CDR3 is made up of 14 amino acids. The junction had 3 bases not matched to a gene; V was cut back by 5 bases and J by 1 base. CDR3 amino acids: CASSRQGSQETQYF. CDR3 bases: TGTGCCAGCAGTCGACAGGGGTCCCAAGAGACCCAGTACTTC. The full variable domain, in which reference TRBV28 and TRBJ2-5 provide the parts outside the CDR3, is DVKVTQSSRYLVKRTGEKVFLECVQDMDHENMFWYRQDPGLGLRLIYFSYDVKMKEKGDIPEGYSVSREKKERFSLILESASTNQTSMYLCASSRQGSQETQYFGPGTRLLVL.